One sample yielded the 17 T cell receptor beta chains listed below, sequenced in a study of cytomegalovirus exposure and HLA in healthy donors. Primers for the PCR totalled 60 Vbeta and 13 Jbeta. This table comes from immunoSEQ multiplex PCR, and its TCRdb copy is limited to in-frame clones, with some not included. The table has fewer than 80,000 clones, under 80% seen once. Material for sequencing was PBMCs. Source of these receptors: a woman in her twenties or thirties in good health and CMV-seronegative.

This clone was seen a single time. V gene TRBV9 combines with J gene TRBJ2-3, with TRBD2 matching 7 bases. Germline-derived CDR1 and CDR2 are SGDLS and YYNGEE. V shed 4 bases, J shed 0 bases, and the junction held 8 bases outside the gene matches. The CDR3 covers 16 residues. The CDR3 bases are TGTGCCAGCAGCCTAAGTGAGCGGGATAGCACAGATACGCAGTATTTT. Protein sequence: CASSLSERDSTDTQYF.

The chain has TRBV7-6 and TRBJ2-1; 7 bases are a match to TRBD2. The length of the CDR3 is 18 residues. The junction had 11 bases not matched to a gene; V was cut back by 1 base and J by 2 bases. The germline V gene encodes CDR1 SGHVS and CDR2 FNYEAQ. This CDR3 is CASSLEPGGSSPYNEQFF. Here the CDR3 DNA reads TGTGCCAGCAGCTTAGAGCCTGGCGGGAGTTCCCCCTACAATGAGCAGTTCTTC.

This chain joins TRBV4-1 and TRBJ1-4; D gene ambiguous. V was cut by 1 base and J by 7 bases, with 16 bases left in between. CDR3 size: 16 residues. Germline V gene data show CDR1 as MGHRA and CDR2 as YSYEKL. CDR3 protein: CASSQAYLSLGEKLFF. CDR3 bases: TGCGCCAGCAGCCAAGCGTACCTATCACTAGGTGAAAAACTGTTTTTT.

The chain carries TRBV27 and TRBJ2-3; 11 bases are shared with TRBD2. Germline values: CDR1 MNHEY, CDR2 SMNVEV (reference sequence). The V segment lost 5 bases and the J segment 3 bases; nucleotides outside the gene matches: 7. CDR3 length: 16 amino acids. The CDR3 coding sequence is TGTGCCAGCAGTCAACTAGCGGGGGAGAGGACAGATACGCAGTATTTT. Its translation: CASSQLAGERTDTQYF.

The chain combines TRBV30 with TRBJ2-2, with D possibly matching TRBD2 (5 bases). Germline lookup yields CDR1 GTSNPN and CDR2 SVGIG (reference sequence). The V end was cut by 5 bases, the J end by 6 bases, with 13 bases between. There are 13 residues in the CDR3. The CDR3 loop is CAWLPEGAGELFF. In DNA form, the CDR3 reads TGTGCCTGGCTTCCTGAGGGCGCCGGGGAGCTGTTTTTT.

The chain carries TRBV5-1 and TRBJ2-5; the D gene is possibly TRBD1 (6 bases). The J call is uncertain, as TRBJ2-7 better fits the DNA end. The germline gives CDR1 SGHRS, CDR2 YFSETQ. The CDR3 runs 13 residues. The DNA of the CDR3 is TGCGCCAGCAGCCCGGACAGCTCCTACGAGCAGTACTTC. Translating gives CASSPDSSYEQYF.

The chain combines TRBV29-1 with TRBJ1-1; 7 positions match TRBD1. The CDR3 runs 15 residues. V shed 1 base, J shed 7 bases, and the junction held 12 bases outside the gene matches. Germline-derived CDR1 and CDR2 are SQVTM and ANQGSEA. For the CDR3, the DNA is TGCAGCGTTGAAGTAAGTTCAAAAAGGACAGGTGAAGCTTTCTTT. It specifies CSVEVSSKRTGEAFF.

This clone was seen a single time. This chain links TRBV7-9 with TRBJ1-3, with D possibly matching TRBD1 (6 bases). V shed 1 base and J shed 6 bases, with 10 bases lying between them. This CDR3 spans 14 amino acids. Germline V gene lookup returns CDR1 SEHNR and CDR2 FQNEAQ (reference sequence). The CDR3 DNA is TGTGCCAGCAGCTTAGAGGACAGTCTAAACACCATATATTTT. It is translated as CASSLEDSLNTIYF.

The chain has TRBV5-1 and TRBJ2-1; 7 bases are a match to TRBD2. CDR1 is SGHRS, CDR2 YFSETQ, per germline. The CDR3 runs 14 residues. The V and J ends lost 7 bases and 2 bases, in that order; junction bases with no gene match: 6. CDR3 sequence: CASRPLATYNEQFF. The CDR3 nucleotides read TGCGCCAGCCGACCACTAGCGACCTACAATGAGCAGTTCTTC.

The rearrangement links TRBV7-9 to TRBJ2-1, with 10 bases fitting TRBD2. CDR1 and CDR2 (germline): SEHNR, FQNEAQ (reference sequence). V dropped 1 base and J dropped 0; count of bases not matched to a gene: 6. CDR3 length equals 18 residues. CDR3 nucleotide sequence: TGTGCCAGCAGCTTAGAAGGTCTAGCGGGAGTCTCCTACAATGAGCAGTTCTTC. It codes for CASSLEGLAGVSYNEQFF.

This clone was seen more than once but under ten times. The V gene is TRBV19, the J gene TRBJ1-1; TRBD1 agrees at 7 bases. Trimming took 7 bases from V and 3 from J; bases not matched to a gene: 8. Germline assignment: CDR1 LNHDA and CDR2 SQIVND (reference sequence). The CDR3 runs to 14 residues. The CDR3 DNA follows: TGTGCCAGTAAAATGGGCAGGGGGGACACTGAAGCTTTCTTT. Translated: CASKMGRGDTEAFF.

The V and J genes are TRBV18 and TRBJ2-7; TRBD2 matches 12 bases. V lost 2 bases to trimming and J lost 5 bases; unmatched junction nucleotides: 7. The length of the CDR3 is 16 residues. CDR1 is KGHSH, CDR2 LQKENI, per germline. The DNA for the CDR3 is TGTGCCAGCTCACCAGCGGGACTAGCGGGTTTCGACGAGCAGTACTTC. Residues: CASSPAGLAGFDEQYF.

The chain carries TRBV9 and TRBJ1-4; no clear D gene. This CDR3 region has 16 residues. V was pared by 0 bases and J by 8 bases, with 17 bases between. CDR1 is SGDLS and CDR2 is YYNGEE in the germline V gene. The CDR3 here is CASSVVEGAGKEKLFF. DNA for the CDR3: TGTGCCAGCAGCGTAGTTGAGGGAGCCGGGAAAGAAAAACTGTTTTTT.

J is TRBJ2-7 and V is TRBV2, with D perhaps TRBD2 (5 bases). The CDR3 is 14 residues long. Per the germline V gene, CDR1 is SNHLY and CDR2 is FYNNEI. With 7 bases removed from V and 0 bases from J, the gap between germline ends came to 13 bases. CDR3 in DNA: TGTGCCAGCAAGAATCAAGGGAGCTCCTACGAGCAGTACTTC. This gives the protein CASKNQGSSYEQYF.

This clone has only one observation. The chain combines TRBV30 with TRBJ2-1, with 9 nucleotides matching TRBD2. Germline V gives CDR1 GTSNPN, CDR2 SVGIG (reference sequence). The length of the CDR3 is 15 residues. V shed 1 base, J shed 7 bases, and the junction held 8 bases outside the gene matches. CDR3 nucleotide sequence: TGTGCCTGGAGTGAATTAGCGGGAGTAAAAAATGAGCAGTTCTTC. Protein product: CAWSELAGVKNEQFF.

Only a few counts were recorded for this clone. This sequence joins TRBV4-1 and TRBJ2-3; 7 nucleotides line up with TRBD2. CDR1 and CDR2 (germline): MGHRA, YSYEKL. There are 15 residues in the CDR3. The V and J ends lost 4 bases and 6 bases, in that order; junction bases with no gene match: 10. CDR3 in DNA: TGCGCCAGCAGCCTGGGCGGGAGATTGGAGGATACGCAGTATTTT. This codes for CASSLGGRLEDTQYF.

The chain couples TRBV11-1 to TRBJ2-5, with 7 bases lining up with TRBD1. V lost 5 bases to trimming and J lost 1 base; unmatched junction nucleotides: 4. Germline assignment: CDR1 SGHAT and CDR2 FQDESV (reference sequence). There are 14 residues in the CDR3. CDR3 in DNA: TGTGCCAGCAGCCTGGGACAGTTCCAAGAGACCCAGTACTTC. It is translated as CASSLGQFQETQYF.